This T cell receptor (beta chain) was sequenced during a study of cytomegalovirus exposure and HLA in healthy donors. Findings and caveats of the study: In an earlier analysis, productive rearrangement rates for most beta V segments clustered near 90% or 30%.

This clone appeared a few times. Its specificity is unknown. The PCR was carried out with 60 Vbeta primers and 13 Jbeta primers. Clones were read by immunoSEQ multiplex PCR, and TCRdb kept only the in-frame ones, dropping some. The data contain 120,000 or so clones, roughly 80% of them singletons. The sample comprised PBMCs. The sequence was collected from a middle-aged woman in good health and CMV-seropositive.

CDR3 DNA sequence: TGTGCCAGTAGTGCCCCGGACAGCTATGGCTACACCTTC. It codes for CASSAPDSYGYTF. V and J are TRBV19 and TRBJ1-2, with D possibly TRBD1 on 6 matching bases. The CDR3 has 13 residues. Between the trimmed V and J ends, which lost 5 bases and 4 bases, there was a span of 11 bases. CDR1 and CDR2 from the germline V gene are LNHDA and SQIVND (reference sequence).